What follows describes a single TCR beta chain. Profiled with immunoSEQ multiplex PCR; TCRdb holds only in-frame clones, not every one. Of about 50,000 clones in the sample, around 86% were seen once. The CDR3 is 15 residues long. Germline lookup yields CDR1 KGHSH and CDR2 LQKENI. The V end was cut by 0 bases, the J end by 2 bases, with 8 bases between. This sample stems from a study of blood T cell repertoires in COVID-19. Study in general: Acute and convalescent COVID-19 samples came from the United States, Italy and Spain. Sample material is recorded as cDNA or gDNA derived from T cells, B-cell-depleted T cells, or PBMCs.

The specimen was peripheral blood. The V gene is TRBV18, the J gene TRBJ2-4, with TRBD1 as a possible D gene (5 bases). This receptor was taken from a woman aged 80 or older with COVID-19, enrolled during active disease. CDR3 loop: CASSPPGRTKNIQYF. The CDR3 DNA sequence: TGTGCCAGCTCACCACCGGGGCGGACCAAAAACATTCAGTACTTC.